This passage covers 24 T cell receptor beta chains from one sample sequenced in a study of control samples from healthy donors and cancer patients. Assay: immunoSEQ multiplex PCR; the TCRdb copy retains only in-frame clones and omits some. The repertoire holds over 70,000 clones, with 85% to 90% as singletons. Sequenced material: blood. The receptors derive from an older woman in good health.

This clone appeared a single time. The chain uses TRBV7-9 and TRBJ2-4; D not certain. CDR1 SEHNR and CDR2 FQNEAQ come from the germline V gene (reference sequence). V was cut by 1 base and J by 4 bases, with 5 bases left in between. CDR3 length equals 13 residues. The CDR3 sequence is CASSLDLKNIQYF. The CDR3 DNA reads TGTGCCAGCAGCTTAGACCTAAAAAACATTCAGTACTTC.

CDR3 in amino acids: CASSSRTSGGQRGTQYF. DNA of the CDR3: TGTGCCAGCAGTTCTCGGACTAGCGGGGGTCAAAGGGGTACGCAGTATTTT. The chain carries TRBV28 and TRBJ2-3, with 13 bases matching TRBD2. The V gene's germline CDR1 is MDHEN and CDR2 SYDVKM. The CDR3 has 17 amino acids. The trim removed 4 bases at V and 8 bases at J, leaving 12 bases unmatched.

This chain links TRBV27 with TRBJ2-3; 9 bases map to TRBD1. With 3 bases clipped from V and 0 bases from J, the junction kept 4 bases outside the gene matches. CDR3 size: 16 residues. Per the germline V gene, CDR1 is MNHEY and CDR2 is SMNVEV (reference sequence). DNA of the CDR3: TGTGCCAGCAGTTTCCGGGACAGGGCTAGCACAGATACGCAGTATTTT. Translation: CASSFRDRASTDTQYF.

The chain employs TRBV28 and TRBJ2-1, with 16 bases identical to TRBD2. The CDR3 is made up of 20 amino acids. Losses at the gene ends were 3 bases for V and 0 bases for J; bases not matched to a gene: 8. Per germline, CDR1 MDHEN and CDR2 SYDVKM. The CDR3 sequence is CASSFPRGLAGGSSYNEQFF. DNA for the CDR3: TGTGCCAGCAGTTTCCCCCGGGGACTAGCGGGAGGGAGCTCCTACAATGAGCAGTTCTTC.

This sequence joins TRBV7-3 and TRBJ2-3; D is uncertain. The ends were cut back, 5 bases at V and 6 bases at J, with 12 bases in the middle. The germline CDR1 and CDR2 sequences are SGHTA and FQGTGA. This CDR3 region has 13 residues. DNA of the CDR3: TGTGCCAGCAGCCCCACCATGGGGGATACGCAGTATTTT. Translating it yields CASSPTMGDTQYF.

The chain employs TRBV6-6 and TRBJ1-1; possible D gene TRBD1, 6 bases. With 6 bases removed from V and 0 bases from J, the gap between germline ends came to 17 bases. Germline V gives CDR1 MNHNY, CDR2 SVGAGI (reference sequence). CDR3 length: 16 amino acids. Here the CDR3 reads CASSPRTVHMNTEAFF. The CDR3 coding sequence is TGTGCCAGCAGCCCCAGGACAGTCCACATGAACACTGAAGCTTTCTTT.

CDR3 in DNA: TGTGCCAGTAGAACGGGAGGCAGAGGAGGCGAGCAGTTCTTC. It codes for CASRTGGRGGEQFF. V and J are TRBV19 and TRBJ2-1; 7 bases fit TRBD2. In germline, CDR1 is LNHDA, CDR2 SQIVND (reference sequence). The V and J ends lost 6 bases and 10 bases, in that order; junction bases with no gene match: 12. This CDR3 has 14 amino acids.

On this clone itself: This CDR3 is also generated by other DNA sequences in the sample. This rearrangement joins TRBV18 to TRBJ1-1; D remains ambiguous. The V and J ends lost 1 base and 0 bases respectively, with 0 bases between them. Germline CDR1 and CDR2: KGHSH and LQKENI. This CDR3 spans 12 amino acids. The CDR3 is CASSPLNTEAFF. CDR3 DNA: TGTGCCAGCTCACCACTGAACACTGAAGCTTTCTTT.

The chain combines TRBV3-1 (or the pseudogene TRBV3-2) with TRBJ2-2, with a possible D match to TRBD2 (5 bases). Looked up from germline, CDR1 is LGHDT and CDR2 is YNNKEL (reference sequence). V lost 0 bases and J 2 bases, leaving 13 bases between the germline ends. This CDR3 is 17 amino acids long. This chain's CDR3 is CASSQDPVTKNTGELFF. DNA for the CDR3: TGTGCCAGCAGCCAAGATCCCGTGACTAAAAACACCGGGGAGCTGTTTTTT.

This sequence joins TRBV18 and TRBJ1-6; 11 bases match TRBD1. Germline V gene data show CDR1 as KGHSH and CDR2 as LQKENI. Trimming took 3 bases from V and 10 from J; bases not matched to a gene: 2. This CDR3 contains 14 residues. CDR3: CASSPGTGGSPLHF. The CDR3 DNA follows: TGTGCCAGCTCACCGGGGACAGGGGGATCACCCCTCCACTTT.

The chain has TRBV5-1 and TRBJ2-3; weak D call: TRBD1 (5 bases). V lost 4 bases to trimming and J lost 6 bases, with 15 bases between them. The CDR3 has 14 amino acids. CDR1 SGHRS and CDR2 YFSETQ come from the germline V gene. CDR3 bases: TGCGCCAGCAGCCAAGCAGTAGGGGTGGATACGCAGTATTTT. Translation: CASSQAVGVDTQYF.

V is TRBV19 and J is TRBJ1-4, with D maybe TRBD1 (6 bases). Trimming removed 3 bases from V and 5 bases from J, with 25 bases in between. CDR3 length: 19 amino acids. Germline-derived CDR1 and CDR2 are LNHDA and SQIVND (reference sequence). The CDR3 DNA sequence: TGTGCCAGTAGTATGGTACCGGGACATCATACACCATTCAATGAAAAACTGTTTTTT. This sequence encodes CASSMVPGHHTPFNEKLFF. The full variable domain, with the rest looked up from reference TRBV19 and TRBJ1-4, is DGGITQSPKYLFRKEGQNVTLSCEQNLNHDAMYWYRQDPGQGLRLIYYSQIVNDFQKGDIAEGYSVSREKKESFPLTVTSAQKNPTAFYLCASSMVPGHHTPFNEKLFFGSGTQLSVL.

The CDR3 region has the DNA TGTGCCAGCAGTTCAGGGGCTAATACGCAGTATTTT. As protein: CASSSGANTQYF. The chain carries TRBV6-5 and TRBJ2-3; D possibly corresponds to TRBD1 (6 bases). CDR1 MNHEY and CDR2 SVGAGI come from the germline V gene. V lost 4 bases and J 7 bases, leaving 9 bases between the germline ends. The CDR3 is made up of 12 amino acids.

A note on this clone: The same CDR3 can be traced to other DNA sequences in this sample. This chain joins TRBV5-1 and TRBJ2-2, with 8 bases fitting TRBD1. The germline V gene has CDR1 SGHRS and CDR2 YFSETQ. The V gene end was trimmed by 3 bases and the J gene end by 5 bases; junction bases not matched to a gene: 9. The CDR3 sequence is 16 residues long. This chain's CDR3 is CASSSEPGGETGELFF. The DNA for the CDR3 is TGCGCCAGCAGCTCCGAACCAGGGGGCGAAACCGGGGAGCTGTTTTTT.

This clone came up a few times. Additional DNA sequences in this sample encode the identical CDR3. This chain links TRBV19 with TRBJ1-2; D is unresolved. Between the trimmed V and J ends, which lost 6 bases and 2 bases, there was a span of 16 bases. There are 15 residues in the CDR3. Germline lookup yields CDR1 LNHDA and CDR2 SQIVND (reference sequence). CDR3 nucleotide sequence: TGTGCCAGTAGAGGCGCTAAGCTACCCAACTATGGCTACACCTTC. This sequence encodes CASRGAKLPNYGYTF.

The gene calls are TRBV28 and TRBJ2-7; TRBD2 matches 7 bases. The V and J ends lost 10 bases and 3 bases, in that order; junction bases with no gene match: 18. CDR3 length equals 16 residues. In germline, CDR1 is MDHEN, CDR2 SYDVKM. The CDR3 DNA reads TGTGCCACCCAAGGCGGGGGTTCGGGGACGTACTACGAGCAGTACTTC. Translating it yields CATQGGGSGTYYEQYF.

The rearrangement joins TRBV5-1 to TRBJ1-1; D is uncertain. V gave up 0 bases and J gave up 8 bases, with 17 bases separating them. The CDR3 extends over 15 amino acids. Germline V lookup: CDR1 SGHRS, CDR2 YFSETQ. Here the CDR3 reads CASSLALFMSGEAFF. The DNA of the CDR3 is TGCGCCAGCAGCTTGGCACTTTTCATGAGTGGGGAAGCTTTCTTT. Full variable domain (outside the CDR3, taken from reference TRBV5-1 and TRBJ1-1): KAGVTQTPRYLIKTRGQQVTLSCSPISGHRSVSWYQQTPGQGLQFLFEYFSETQRNKGNFPGRFSGRQFSNSRSEMNVSTLELGDSALYLCASSLALFMSGEAFFGQGTRLTVV.

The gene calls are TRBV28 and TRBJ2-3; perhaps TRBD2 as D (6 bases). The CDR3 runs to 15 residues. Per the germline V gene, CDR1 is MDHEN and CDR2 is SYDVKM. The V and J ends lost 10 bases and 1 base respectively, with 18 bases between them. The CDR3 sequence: CANASTGLGTDTQYF. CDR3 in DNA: TGTGCCAACGCGTCGACGGGACTCGGCACAGATACGCAGTATTTT.

CDR3 bases: TGTGCCAGCAGTTCCCCGGTCTCAGAGAACACTGAAGCTTTCTTT. Translation gives CASSSPVSENTEAFF. V usage is TRBV28 and J usage is TRBJ1-1; D is unclear. CDR1 MDHEN and CDR2 SYDVKM come from the germline V gene. The CDR3 loop spans 15 amino acids. Trimming shortened V by 4 bases and J by 1 base, and 13 bases separated the two germline ends.

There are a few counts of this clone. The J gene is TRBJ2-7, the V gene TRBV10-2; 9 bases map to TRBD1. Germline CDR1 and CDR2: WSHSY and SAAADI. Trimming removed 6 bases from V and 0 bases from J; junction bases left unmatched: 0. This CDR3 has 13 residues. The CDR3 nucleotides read TGCGCCAGCAGACAGGGGGCCTCCTACGAGCAGTACTTC. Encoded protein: CASRQGASYEQYF.

CDR3 in DNA: TGTGCCAGCGCCCTTGGGTCTGAAGGCTACAATGAGCAGTTCTTC. Translation gives CASALGSEGYNEQFF. This rearrangement joins TRBV6-5 to TRBJ2-1; D unresolved. V was pared by 8 bases and J by 3 bases, with 17 bases between. Germline CDR1 MNHEY, CDR2 SVGAGI. The CDR3 sequence is 15 residues long.

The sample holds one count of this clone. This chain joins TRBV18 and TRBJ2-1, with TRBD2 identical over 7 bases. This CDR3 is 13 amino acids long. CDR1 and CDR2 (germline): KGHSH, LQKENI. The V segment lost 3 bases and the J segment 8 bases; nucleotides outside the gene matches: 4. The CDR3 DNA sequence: TGTGCCAGCTCACCGTTCGGGGGGTATGAGCAGTTCTTC. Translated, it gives CASSPFGGYEQFF.

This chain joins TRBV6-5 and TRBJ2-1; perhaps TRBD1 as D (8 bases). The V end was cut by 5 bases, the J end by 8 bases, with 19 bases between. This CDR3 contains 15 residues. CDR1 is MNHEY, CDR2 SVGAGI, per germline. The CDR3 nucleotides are TGTGCCAGCAGTCAGCGGGACAGGCCGACGGATGAGCAGTTCTTC. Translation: CASSQRDRPTDEQFF.

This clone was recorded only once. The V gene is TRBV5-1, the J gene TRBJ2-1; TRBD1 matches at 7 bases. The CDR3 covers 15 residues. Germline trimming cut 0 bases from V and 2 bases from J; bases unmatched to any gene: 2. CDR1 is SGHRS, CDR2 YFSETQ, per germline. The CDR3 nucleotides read TGCGCCAGCAGCTTGGGACAGGGCCCCTACAATGAGCAGTTCTTC. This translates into CASSLGQGPYNEQFF.